Listed below are T cell receptor beta chains from one sample, sequenced in a study of blood T cells in healthy people across ages. TCRdb used MiXCR to reprocess the 5' RACE reads, holding one entry per CDR3 protein. The repertoire holds just under 900,000 distinct CDR3 sequences, with 29% as singletons. Specimen: blood. The receptor set was obtained from a woman older than 75 in good health. Each CDR3 is given with its conserved first and last residue. D genes are given only for firm matches. Some rows have no size entry. The others give once, few or many, or a class for an expanded clone.

abundance,v_gene,j_gene,d_gene,CDR3aa,CDR3nt
many,TRBV7-2,TRBJ2-7,TRBD1,CASSYHRGQYEQYF,TGTGCCAGCAGCTACCACAGGGGGCAGTACGAGCAGTACTTC
.,TRBV2,TRBJ1-1,.,CAAQGLGNTEAFF,TGTGCCGCGCAGGGGCTCGGGAACACTGAAGCTTTCTTT
few,TRBV13,TRBJ1-1,TRBD1,CASSLGAGGRNTEAFF,TGTGCCAGCAGCTTAGGGGCAGGGGGCCGAAACACTGAAGCTTTCTTT
many,TRBV9,TRBJ2-5,.,CASSVTPSRKETQYF,TGTGCCAGCAGCGTAACCCCTAGCAGGAAAGAGACCCAGTACTTC
many,TRBV4-3,TRBJ1-5,.,CASSQDRAGADQPQHF,TGCGCCAGCAGCCAAGATAGGGCAGGGGCCGATCAGCCCCAGCATTTT
many,TRBV6-5,TRBJ1-5,.,CASSRDTISNQPQHF,TGTGCCAGCAGTAGGGACACCATTAGCAATCAGCCCCAGCATTTT
few,TRBV3-1,TRBJ1-2,.,CASSRETAQYGYTF,TGTGCCAGCAGCCGAGAGACAGCCCAATATGGCTACACCTTC
.,TRBV6-2/TRBV6-3,TRBJ1-5,.,CACSYLRQPQHF,TGTGCCTGCAGTTATTTAAGACAGCCCCAGCATTTT
few,TRBV6-2/TRBV6-3,TRBJ2-6,.,CASSYTGGLQSGANVLTF,TGTGCCAGCAGTTACACCGGGGGGCTTCAGTCCGGGGCCAACGTCCTGACTTTC
few,TRBV9,TRBJ2-1,.,CASSVQIDSYNEQFF,TGTGCCAGCAGCGTACAGATCGACTCCTACAATGAGCAGTTCTTC
.,TRBV18,TRBJ2-7,.,CASSPQPMLNNNEQYF,TGTGCCAGCTCACCACAACCAATGCTAAATAACAATGAGCAGTACTTC
many,TRBV7-2,TRBJ2-3,.,CASSFNGLGGETQYF,TGTGCCAGCAGCTTCAATGGACTGGGGGGCGAAACGCAGTATTTT
many,TRBV7-2,TRBJ1-1,TRBD1,CASSFQPGQGRTEAFF,TGTGCCAGCAGCTTTCAACCCGGACAGGGGCGGACTGAAGCTTTCTTT
few,TRBV5-1,TRBJ1-1,.,CASSLALTGTEAFF,TGCGCCAGCAGCTTGGCCCTGACAGGAACTGAAGCTTTCTTT
.,TRBV4-1,TRBJ1-6,TRBD1,CASSHPGQGFYNSSLHF,TGCGCCAGCAGCCATCCGGGACAGGGATTCTATAATTCATCCCTCCACTTT
many,TRBV13,TRBJ2-2,.,CASKWRGTGELFF,TGTGCCAGCAAATGGAGGGGCACCGGGGAGCTGTTTTTT
many,TRBV12-3/TRBV12-4,TRBJ2-7,.,CASSLSGGGSEQYF,TGTGCCAGCAGTTTAAGTGGTGGGGGGAGCGAGCAGTACTTC
.,TRBV5-1,TRBJ2-7,.,CASSFSYPVGYEQYF,TGCGCCAGCAGCTTTTCCTATCCCGTGGGCTACGAGCAGTACTTC
.,TRBV12-3/TRBV12-4,TRBJ1-1,.,CASSTRFVVNTEAFF,TGTGCCAGCAGTACCCGTTTTGTCGTGAACACTGAAGCTTTCTTT